These 27 T cell receptor beta chains came from one sample sequenced in a study of cytomegalovirus exposure and HLA in healthy donors. The PCR used 60 Vbeta and 13 Jbeta primers. Using immunoSEQ multiplex PCR, the repertoire was profiled, and TCRdb retains in-frame clones only, with some absent. The data include around 200,000 clones; the top ten clones carry about 0.8%. Sequencing was performed on PBMCs. These receptors came from a woman between 18 and 29 years old in good health and CMV-seropositive.

This chain links TRBV11-2 with TRBJ2-2; D possibly corresponds to TRBD2 (7 bases). V was clipped by 1 base and J by 4 bases, with 10 bases between them. CDR3 length: 15 amino acids. Germline V gene lookup returns CDR1 SGHAT and CDR2 FQNNGV. CDR3 residues: CASSLVGGGTGELFF. DNA of the CDR3: TGTGCCAGCAGCTTAGTGGGAGGGGGCACCGGGGAGCTGTTTTTT.

The CDR3 DNA reads as TGTGCCAGCAAACCATTTAGCGGGTACAATGAGCAGTTCTTC. This encodes CASKPFSGYNEQFF. This chain joins TRBV6-5 and TRBJ2-1; 7 positions agree with TRBD2. Looked up from germline, CDR1 is MNHEY and CDR2 is SVGAGI. The CDR3 sequence is 14 residues long. V trimming: 7 bases; J trimming: 4 bases; junction bases outside the gene matches: 7.

This chain uses TRBV12-2 with TRBJ1-2. TRBV12-2 is shown as a pseudogene. The CDR3 totals 15 residues. CDR3: CASRWGRGGISGYTF. The CDR3 bases are TGTGCAAGTCGCTGGGGCCGGGGAGGCATTAGTGGCTACACCTTC.

V and J are TRBV9 and TRBJ2-7; maybe TRBD1 (6 bases). Deletions cut 0 bases from V and 5 bases from J, with 12 bases between. Germline CDR1 reads SGDLS; CDR2 reads YYNGEE. This CDR3 comprises 14 residues. CDR3 coding DNA: TGTGCCAGCAGCGTAGGCAGGGACATACACGAGCAGTACTTC. As protein: CASSVGRDIHEQYF.

The chain has TRBV5-4 and TRBJ2-5; TRBD1 agrees at 7 bases. Germline CDR1 is SGHNT and CDR2 is YYREEE (reference sequence). The CDR3 is 14 amino acids. Germline trimming cut 3 bases from V and 0 bases from J; bases unmatched to any gene: 2. For the CDR3, the DNA is TGTGCCAGCAGCTGGGACAGCGACCAAGAGACCCAGTACTTC. Translation gives CASSWDSDQETQYF.

The CDR3 sequence is CASNAGLAGESNTGELFF. The CDR3 DNA reads TGTGCCAGCAACGCGGGCCTAGCGGGCGAATCGAACACCGGGGAGCTGTTTTTT. The rearrangement uses TRBV11-2 and TRBJ2-2; 8 bases align to TRBD2. CDR3 size: 18 residues. CDR1 and CDR2 (germline): SGHAT, FQNNGV. Unmatched junction bases numbered 13, after V lost 7 bases and J lost 0 bases.

This chain connects TRBV5-4 to TRBJ2-1, with 7 bases aligning to TRBD2. Per the germline V gene, CDR1 is SGHNT and CDR2 is YYREEE (reference sequence). Trimming cost V 3 bases and J 2 bases; bases outside gene matches: 2. The length of the CDR3 is 14 residues. CDR3 in amino acids: CASSSGLAYNEQFF. Written as DNA, the CDR3 is TGTGCCAGCAGCTCAGGACTAGCCTACAATGAGCAGTTCTTC.

V is TRBV5-1 and J is TRBJ2-1, with D possibly matching TRBD2 (5 bases). Germline V lookup: CDR1 SGHRS, CDR2 YFSETQ. The V and J ends lost 5 bases and 8 bases respectively, with 14 bases between them. The CDR3 is 13 amino acids. The DNA of the CDR3 is TGCGCCAGCAGACTAGATCCCTGGGATGAGCAGTTCTTC. It translates to CASRLDPWDEQFF.

This sequence joins TRBV12-5 and TRBJ2-7, with TRBD2 matching 9 bases. The CDR3 spans 18 residues. In germline, CDR1 is LGHNT, CDR2 FRNRAP. With V trimmed by 0 bases and J by 0 bases, 9 bases remained unmatched. CDR3 region: CASGLVPGAGGSSYEQYF. The CDR3 bases are TGTGCTAGTGGTTTGGTACCCGGGGCGGGAGGGAGCTCCTACGAGCAGTACTTC.

The chain couples TRBV30 to TRBJ1-1, with unresolved D. The V and J ends lost 0 bases and 1 base respectively, with 6 bases between them. Germline V CDR1 and CDR2: GTSNPN, SVGIG (reference sequence). The length of the CDR3 is 13 residues. CDR3 sequence (DNA): TGTGCCTGGAGTGTCGCCAGGAACACTGAAGCTTTCTTT. Translated: CAWSVARNTEAFF.

The chain couples TRBV28 to TRBJ1-2; no clear D. Germline CDR1 reads MDHEN; CDR2 reads SYDVKM. V lost 2 bases to trimming and J lost 4 bases, with 8 bases between them. This CDR3 comprises 13 residues. This CDR3 reads CASSLQRGYGYTF. The CDR3 DNA sequence: TGTGCCAGCAGTTTACAGCGAGGCTATGGCTACACCTTC.

This rearrangement joins TRBV7-3 to TRBJ2-5, with 8 bases lining up with TRBD2. Germline V gene lookup returns CDR1 SGHTA and CDR2 FQGTGA. This CDR3 is built from 16 residues. J lost 1 base, V lost 5 bases, and 9 bases had no gene match. The CDR3 DNA is TGTGCCAGCAGCCCGCGGGGGCTAGCGGGCCAAGAGACCCAGTACTTC. Translating gives CASSPRGLAGQETQYF.

The rearrangement uses TRBV25-1 and TRBJ2-1, with a weak D call TRBD2 (6 bases). The germline V gene has CDR1 MGHDK and CDR2 SYGVNS. V was trimmed by 7 bases and J by 9 bases, leaving 22 bases between them. The length of the CDR3 is 15 residues. The DNA for the CDR3 is TGTGCCAGCACTCCGTCGGACGGGAGAAGCGCTGAGCAGTTCTTC. Translation gives CASTPSDGRSAEQFF.

The CDR3 reads CASSVQGLANTGELFF. CDR3 DNA: TGTGCCAGCAGCGTACAGGGTCTCGCGAACACCGGGGAGCTGTTTTTT. V and J are TRBV9 and TRBJ2-2, with D possibly TRBD1 on 5 matching bases. V lost 1 base and J 0 bases, leaving 10 bases between the germline ends. The CDR3 sequence is 16 residues long. The germline gives CDR1 SGDLS, CDR2 YYNGEE.

The J gene is TRBJ2-3, the V gene TRBV19, with a weak D call TRBD2 (5 bases). Trimming pared 3 bases from V and 0 bases from J, leaving 13 bases between. This CDR3 has 16 amino acids. Germline V lookup: CDR1 LNHDA, CDR2 SQIVND (reference sequence). CDR3 amino acids: CASSIRRGFSTDTQYF. In DNA, the CDR3 is TGTGCCAGTAGTATCCGGCGCGGGTTTAGCACAGATACGCAGTATTTT.

The V call is TRBV4-1, the J call TRBJ2-5, with TRBD2 as a possible D gene (7 bases). Trimming removed 0 bases at V and 5 bases at J, with 22 bases between. CDR3 length equals 18 residues. Germline CDR1 reads MGHRA; CDR2 reads YSYEKL. CDR3 protein: CASSQDPHRGGSGETQYF. The DNA of the CDR3 is TGCGCCAGCAGCCAAGATCCTCATAGGGGGGGGTCAGGGGAGACCCAGTACTTC.

The genes are TRBV6-6 and TRBJ2-3; D perhaps matches TRBD1 (6 bases). Trimming cost V 5 bases and J 6 bases, with 9 bases left between them. The CDR3 loop spans 12 amino acids. The germline V gene encodes CDR1 MNHNY and CDR2 SVGAGI (reference sequence). The CDR3 is CASSRTADTQYF. In DNA, the CDR3 is TGTGCCAGCAGTCGGACAGCGGATACGCAGTATTTT.

The rearrangement joins TRBV18 to TRBJ2-1; D might be TRBD1 (6 bases). The CDR3 contains 19 residues. CDR1 KGHSH and CDR2 LQKENI come from the germline V gene. Trimming removed 6 bases from V and 5 bases from J, with 29 bases in between. The CDR3 DNA reads as TGTGCCAGCTCTATAACTCAAGGGATCAGGGGAAATTCAGACAATGAGCAGTTCTTC. This translates into CASSITQGIRGNSDNEQFF.

The chain links TRBV19 to TRBJ1-5, with a weak D call TRBD1 (5 bases). The germline CDR1 and CDR2 sequences are LNHDA and SQIVND (reference sequence). CDR3 length: 14 amino acids. V shed 3 bases and J shed 7 bases, with 13 bases lying between them. In nucleotides, the CDR3 is TGTGCCAGTAGTATGGGGAGGGGTGACCAGCCCCAGCATTTT. This codes for CASSMGRGDQPQHF.

The V and J genes are TRBV2 and TRBJ2-2; possible D gene TRBD2, 6 bases. Germline CDR1 reads SNHLY; CDR2 reads FYNNEI. This CDR3 contains 15 residues. V lost 3 bases and J 1 base, leaving 9 bases between the germline ends. For the CDR3, the DNA is TGTGCCAGCAGTGAGTGGGGGGAGAACACCGGGGAGCTGTTTTTT. Translating gives CASSEWGENTGELFF.

The chain recombines TRBV5-8 with TRBJ2-3; TRBD2 matches 9 bases. There are 15 residues in the CDR3. V trimming: 0 bases; J trimming: 5 bases; junction bases outside the gene matches: 4. Germline V gene data show CDR1 as SGHTS and CDR2 as YDEGEE. The CDR3: CASSLGLAGKDTQYF. CDR3 coding DNA: TGTGCCAGCAGCTTGGGGCTAGCGGGAAAAGATACGCAGTATTTT. Full variable domain (remainder filled in from reference TRBV5-8 and TRBJ2-3): EAGVTQSPTHLIKTRGQQATLRCSPISGHTSVYWYQQALGLGLQFLLWYDEGEERNRGNFPPRFSGRQFPNYSSELNVNALELEDSALYLCASSLGLAGKDTQYFGPGTRLTVL.

This chain uses TRBV7-9 with TRBJ1-2; TRBD1 is a possible D gene (6 bases). With 5 bases removed from V and 3 bases from J, the gap between germline ends came to 19 bases. The CDR3 has 16 residues. Germline-derived CDR1 and CDR2 are SEHNR and FQNEAQ (reference sequence). Written as DNA, the CDR3 is TGTGCCAGCAGCCCAGGGACAACAGTGTGGGACTATGGCTACACCTTC. The encoded protein is CASSPGTTVWDYGYTF.

The chain uses TRBV5-1 and TRBJ1-1, with 12 bases lining up with TRBD1. V shed 0 bases and J 3 bases; nucleotides not matched to a gene: 12. The CDR3 totals 19 residues. Germline assignment: CDR1 SGHRS and CDR2 YFSETQ. Here the CDR3 DNA reads TGCGCCAGCAGCTTGGGGGGGACAGGGGGCGTCCTGGTGGACACTGAAGCTTTCTTT. This translates into CASSLGGTGGVLVDTEAFF.

The chain combines TRBV2 with TRBJ2-7, with a possible D match to TRBD2 (5 bases). Deletions cut 3 bases from V and 4 bases from J, with 10 bases between. The CDR3 is 13 amino acids. Germline assignment: CDR1 SNHLY and CDR2 FYNNEI. CDR3 in amino acids: CASSDPSFYEQYF. For the CDR3, the DNA is TGTGCCAGCAGTGACCCTAGCTTTTACGAGCAGTACTTC.

The chain is built from TRBV27 and TRBJ2-1; the D is unclear. Trimming shortened V by 4 bases and J by 14 bases, and 18 bases separated the two germline ends. The CDR3 loop spans 13 amino acids. Germline V lookup: CDR1 MNHEY, CDR2 SMNVEV (reference sequence). CDR3 DNA sequence: TGTGCCAGCAGTTCGGGTAGCCCCCAAGGCAAGTTCTTC. It translates to CASSSGSPQGKFF.

In DNA, the CDR3 is TGTGCCAGCAGCGTTACATCGAGCACAGATACGCAGTATTTT. The encoded protein is CASSVTSSTDTQYF. The chain joins TRBV9 to TRBJ2-3; D remains unclear. This CDR3 has 14 residues. Trimming pared 2 bases from V and 0 bases from J, leaving 7 bases between. Germline CDR1 is SGDLS and CDR2 is YYNGEE.

The genes are TRBV19 and TRBJ1-1; D unclear. Trimming took 3 bases from V and 3 from J, leaving 14 bases between them. Germline V gives CDR1 LNHDA, CDR2 SQIVND (reference sequence). This CDR3 region has 15 residues. As DNA, the CDR3 is TGTGCCAGTAGTATCGGTGGGCTGTTTTACACTGAAGCTTTCTTT. Amino acid sequence: CASSIGGLFYTEAFF.